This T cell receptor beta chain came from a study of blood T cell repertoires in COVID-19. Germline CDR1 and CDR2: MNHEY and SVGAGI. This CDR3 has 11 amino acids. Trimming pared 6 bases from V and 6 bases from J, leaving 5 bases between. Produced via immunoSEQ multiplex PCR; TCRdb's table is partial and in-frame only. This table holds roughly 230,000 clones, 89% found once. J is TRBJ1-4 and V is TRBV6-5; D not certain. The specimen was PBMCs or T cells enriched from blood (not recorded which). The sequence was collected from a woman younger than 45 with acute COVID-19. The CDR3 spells CASRADEKLFF. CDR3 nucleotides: TGTGCCAGCAGGGCCGATGAAAAACTGTTTTTT.